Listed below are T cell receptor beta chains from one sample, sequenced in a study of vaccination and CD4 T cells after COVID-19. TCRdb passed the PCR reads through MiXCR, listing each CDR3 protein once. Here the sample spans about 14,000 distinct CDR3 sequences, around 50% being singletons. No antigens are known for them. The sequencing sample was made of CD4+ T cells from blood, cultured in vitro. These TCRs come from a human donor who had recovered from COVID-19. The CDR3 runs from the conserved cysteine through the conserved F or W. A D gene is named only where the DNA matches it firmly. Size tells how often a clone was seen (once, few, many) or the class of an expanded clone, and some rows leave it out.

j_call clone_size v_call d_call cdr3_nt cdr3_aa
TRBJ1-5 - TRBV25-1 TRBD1 TGTGCCAGCCTGCAGGGGGGCAATCAGCCCCAGCATTTT CASLQGGNQPQHF
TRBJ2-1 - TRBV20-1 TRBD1 TGCAGTGCTAGAAAGGGGACAGGGATCGATGAGCAGTTCTTC CSARKGTGIDEQFF
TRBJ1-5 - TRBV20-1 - TGCAGTGCTAGCCAGCCGGGACCTATAGGGGGCAATCAGCCCCAGCATTTT CSASQPGPIGGNQPQHF
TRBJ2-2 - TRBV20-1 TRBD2 TGCAGTGGGACTAGCGGGAGAATAACCGGGGAGCTGTTTTTT CSGTSGRITGELFF
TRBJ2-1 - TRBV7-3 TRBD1 TGTGCCAGCAGCTTAATTGGGACAGGGTGGGATGAGCAGTTCTTC CASSLIGTGWDEQFF
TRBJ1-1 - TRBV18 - TGTGCCAGCTCACCACTTAGGGGGACCACTGAAGCTTTCTTT CASSPLRGTTEAFF
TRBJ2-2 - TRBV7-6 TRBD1 TGTGCCACCGGGACAGGGGGCGATGGGGAGCTGTTTTTT CATGTGGDGELFF
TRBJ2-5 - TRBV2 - TGTGCCAGTAAATTGATCGGGGAGACCCAGTACTTC CASKLIGETQYF
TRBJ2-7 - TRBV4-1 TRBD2 TGCGCCAGCAGCCAAGTTAGAACGGGAGGCGAGCAGTACTTC CASSQVRTGGEQYF
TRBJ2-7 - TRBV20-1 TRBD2 TGCAGTGCTAGAGACCTCTTAACTAGCGGGAGTTCCTACGAGCAGTACTTC CSARDLLTSGSSYEQYF
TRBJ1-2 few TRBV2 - TGTGCCAGCAGTGCTACTTCTAGTACGGGTACTCGGGGCTACACCTTC CASSATSSTGTRGYTF
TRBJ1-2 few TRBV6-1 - TGTGCCAGCATACAATACCACAGGGAGCCCGCTGGCTACACCTTC CASIQYHREPAGYTF
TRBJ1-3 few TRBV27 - TGTGCCAGCAGTCCGGCCGGGGCCTCTGGAAACACCATATATTTT CASSPAGASGNTIYF
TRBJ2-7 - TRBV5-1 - TGCGCCAGCAGCCGGGACGGCGCTGAGCAGTACTTC CASSRDGAEQYF
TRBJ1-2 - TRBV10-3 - TGTGCCATCAGTGTTTACCCTAACTATGGCTACACCTTC CAISVYPNYGYTF
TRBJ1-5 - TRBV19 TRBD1 TGTGCCAGTAGTATGACAGGGGGCAGCAATCAGCCCCAGCATTTT CASSMTGGSNQPQHF
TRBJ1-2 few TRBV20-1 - TGCAGTGCGCCTGGACAGAATGTTGGCTACACCTTC CSAPGQNVGYTF
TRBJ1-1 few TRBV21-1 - TGTGCCAGCAGCTCCCGCGGGGCAGACACTGAAGCTTTCTTT CASSSRGADTEAFF
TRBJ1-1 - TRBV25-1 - TGTGCCAGCAGTGGAACAGTAGTGAACACTGAAGCTTTCTTT CASSGTVVNTEAFF
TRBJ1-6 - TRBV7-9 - TGTGCCAGCAGCTTAACTCAGCAGTTTAATTCACCCCTCCACTTT CASSLTQQFNSPLHF
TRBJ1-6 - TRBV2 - TGTGCCAGCTTGTGGGGGTATAATTCACCCCTCCACTTT CASLWGYNSPLHF
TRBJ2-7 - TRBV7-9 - TGTGCCAGCAGAGTCCTGCCAGGGCGGACCTACGAGCAGTACTTC CASRVLPGRTYEQYF
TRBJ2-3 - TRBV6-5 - TGTGCCAGCAGTTACTCTAGCGGCACAGATACGCAGTATTTT CASSYSSGTDTQYF
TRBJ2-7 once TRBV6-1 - TGTGCCAGCAGTACGGTAAGGGGGACTACGGCCTACGAGCAGTACTTC CASSTVRGTTAYEQYF
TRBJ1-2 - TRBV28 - TGTGCCAGCAGTCCCGGGGGAAACTTATGGAAAGGCTACACCTTC CASSPGGNLWKGYTF
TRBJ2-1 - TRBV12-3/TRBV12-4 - TGTGCCAGCAGTGAACAAGTTAGAGCCGAGCAGTTCTTC CASSEQVRAEQFF
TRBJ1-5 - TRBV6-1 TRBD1 TGTGCCAGCATATTCGGTGGGGCCCCGACAGGGAGAAATCAGCCCCAGCATTTT CASIFGGAPTGRNQPQHF
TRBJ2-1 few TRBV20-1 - TGCAGTGCTAGAGACGTCGGGAGACACCCTTACAATGAGCAGTTCTTC CSARDVGRHPYNEQFF
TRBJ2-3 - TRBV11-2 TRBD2 TGTGCCAGCAGCTTAGGGCTGCGGGAGGCTGCAGATACGCAGTATTTT CASSLGLREAADTQYF
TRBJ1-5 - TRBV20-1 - TGCAGTGCCTTCTCCGTGGGGGGCAGCAATCAGCCCCAGCATTTT CSAFSVGGSNQPQHF
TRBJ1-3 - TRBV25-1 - TGTGCCAGCAGTGACCCAAAAGGGGCAGGGAGCCCTGGAAACACCATATATTTT CASSDPKGAGSPGNTIYF
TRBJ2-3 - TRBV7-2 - TGTGCCAGCAGCTGGACTAGCACAGATACGCAGTATTTT CASSWTSTDTQYF
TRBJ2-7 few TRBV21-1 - TGTGCCAGCAGCCCTAGGACAAACTACGAGCAGTACTTC CASSPRTNYEQYF
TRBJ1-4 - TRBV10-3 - TGTGCCATCAGTGAGACCACAGGGCGGGGGGATGAAAAACTGTTTTTT CAISETTGRGDEKLFF
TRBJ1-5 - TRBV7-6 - TGTGCCAGCAGCCGGGACGGGGATAGCAATCAGCCCCAGCATTTT CASSRDGDSNQPQHF
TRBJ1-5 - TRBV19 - TGTGCCAGTAGCGGGGGGAGCAATCAGCCCCAGCATTTT CASSGGSNQPQHF
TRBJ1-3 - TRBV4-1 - TGCGCCAGCAGCCAAGATTCAGGGAATCGGGCTTACACCATATATTTT CASSQDSGNRAYTIYF
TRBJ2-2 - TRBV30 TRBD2 TGTGCCTGGAGACCTTCGGGGGAGGGCGGGGAGCTGTTTTTT CAWRPSGEGGELFF
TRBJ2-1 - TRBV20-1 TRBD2 TGCAGTGCTCCGCTACTAGCGGGAGGTAGTTACAATGAGCAGTTCTTC CSAPLLAGGSYNEQFF
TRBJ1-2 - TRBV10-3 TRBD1 TGTGCCATCAGTGTACAGGGGCAATCCTATGGCTACACCTTC CAISVQGQSYGYTF
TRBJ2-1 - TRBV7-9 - TGTGCCGGGAGCCCAGACTCCTACAATGAGCAGTTCTTC CAGSPDSYNEQFF
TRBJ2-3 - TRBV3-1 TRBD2 TGTGCCAGCAGCCGAGCGGGAGCCTCAGATACGCAGTATTTT CASSRAGASDTQYF
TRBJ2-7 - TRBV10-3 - TGTGCCATCAGTGAGTCGAGGACAAGGCAGTACTTC CAISESRTRQYF
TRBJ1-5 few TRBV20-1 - TGCAGTGCTAGAGATAAAGCCAGTCAGCCCCAGCATTTT CSARDKASQPQHF
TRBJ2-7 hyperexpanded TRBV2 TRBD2 TGTGCCAGCAGTGACCATGGGACTAGCCGCTACGAGCAGTACTTC CASSDHGTSRYEQYF